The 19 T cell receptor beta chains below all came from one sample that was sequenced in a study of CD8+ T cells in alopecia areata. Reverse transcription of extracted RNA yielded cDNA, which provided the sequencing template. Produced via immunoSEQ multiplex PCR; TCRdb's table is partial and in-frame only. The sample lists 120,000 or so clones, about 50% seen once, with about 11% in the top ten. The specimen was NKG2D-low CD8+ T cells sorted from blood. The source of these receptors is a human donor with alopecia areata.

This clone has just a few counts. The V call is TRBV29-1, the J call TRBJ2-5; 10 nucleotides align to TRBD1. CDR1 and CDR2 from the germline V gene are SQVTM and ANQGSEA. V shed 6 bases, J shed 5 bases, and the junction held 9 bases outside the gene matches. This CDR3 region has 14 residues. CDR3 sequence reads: CSVGQGSSKETQYF. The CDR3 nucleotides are TGCAGCGTGGGACAGGGGTCCTCGAAGGAGACCCAGTACTTC.

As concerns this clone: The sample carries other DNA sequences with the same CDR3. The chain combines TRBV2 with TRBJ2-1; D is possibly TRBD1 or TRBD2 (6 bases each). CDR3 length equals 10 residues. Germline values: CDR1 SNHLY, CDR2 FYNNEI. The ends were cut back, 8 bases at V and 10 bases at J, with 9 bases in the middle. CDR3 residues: CASRGREQFF. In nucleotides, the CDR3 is TGTGCCAGCCGGGGGCGAGAGCAGTTCTTC.

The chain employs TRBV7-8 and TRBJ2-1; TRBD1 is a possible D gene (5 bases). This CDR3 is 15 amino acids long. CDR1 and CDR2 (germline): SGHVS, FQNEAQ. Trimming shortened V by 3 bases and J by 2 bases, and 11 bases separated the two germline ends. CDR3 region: CASSLTAIPYNEQFF. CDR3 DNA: TGTGCCAGCAGCTTGACAGCTATACCCTACAATGAGCAGTTCTTC.

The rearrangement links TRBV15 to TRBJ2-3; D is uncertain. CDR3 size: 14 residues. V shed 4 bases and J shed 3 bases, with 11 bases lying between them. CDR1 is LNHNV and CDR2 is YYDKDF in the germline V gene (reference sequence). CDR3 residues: CATSTTTSTDTQYF. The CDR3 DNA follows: TGTGCCACCAGCACTACTACCAGTACAGATACGCAGTATTTT.

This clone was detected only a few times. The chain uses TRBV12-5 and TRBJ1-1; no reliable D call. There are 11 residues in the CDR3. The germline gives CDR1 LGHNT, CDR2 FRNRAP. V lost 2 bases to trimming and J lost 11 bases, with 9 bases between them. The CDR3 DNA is TGTGCTAGTGGTTTGAATACAGAGGCTTTCTTT. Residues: CASGLNTEAFF.

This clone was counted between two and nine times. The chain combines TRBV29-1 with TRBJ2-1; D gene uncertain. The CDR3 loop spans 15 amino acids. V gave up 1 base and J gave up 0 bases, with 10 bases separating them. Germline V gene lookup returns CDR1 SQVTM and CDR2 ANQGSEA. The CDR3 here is CSVEGTPSSYNEQFF. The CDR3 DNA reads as TGCAGCGTTGAAGGGACCCCGAGCTCCTACAATGAGCAGTTCTTC.

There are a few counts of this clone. In nucleotides, the CDR3 is TGTGCCAGCCGACGGGGGGCCGAGGGCTACACCTTC. It translates to CASRRGAEGYTF. V is TRBV27 and J is TRBJ1-2; D is perhaps TRBD1 (6 bases). Looked up from germline, CDR1 is MNHEY and CDR2 is SMNVEV (reference sequence). V lost 8 bases and J 8 bases, leaving 15 bases between the germline ends. The CDR3 runs 12 residues.

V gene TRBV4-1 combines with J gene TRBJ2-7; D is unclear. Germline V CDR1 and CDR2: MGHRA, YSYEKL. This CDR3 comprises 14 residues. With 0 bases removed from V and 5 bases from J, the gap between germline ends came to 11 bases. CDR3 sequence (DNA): TGCGCCAGCAGCCAAGATCGGGTCGAGGACGAGCAGTACTTC. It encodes CASSQDRVEDEQYF.

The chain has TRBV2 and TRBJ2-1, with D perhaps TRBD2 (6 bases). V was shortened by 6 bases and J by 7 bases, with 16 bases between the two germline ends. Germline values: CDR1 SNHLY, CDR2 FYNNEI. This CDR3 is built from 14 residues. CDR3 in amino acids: CASRGGGLWNEQFF. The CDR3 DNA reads TGTGCCAGCAGGGGGGGTGGTTTATGGAATGAGCAGTTCTTC.

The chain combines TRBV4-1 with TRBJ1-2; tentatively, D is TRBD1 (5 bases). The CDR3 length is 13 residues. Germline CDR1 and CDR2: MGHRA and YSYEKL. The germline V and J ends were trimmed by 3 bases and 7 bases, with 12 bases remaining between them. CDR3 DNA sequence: TGCGCCAGCAGCCAGGAACCAGGGTCTGGCTACACCTTC. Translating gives CASSQEPGSGYTF.

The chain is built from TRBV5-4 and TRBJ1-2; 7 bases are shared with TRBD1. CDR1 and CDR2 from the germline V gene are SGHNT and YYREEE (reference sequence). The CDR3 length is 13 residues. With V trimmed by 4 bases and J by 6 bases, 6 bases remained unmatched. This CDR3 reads CASSVTGDHGYTF. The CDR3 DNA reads TGTGCCAGCAGCGTTACAGGGGATCATGGCTACACCTTC.

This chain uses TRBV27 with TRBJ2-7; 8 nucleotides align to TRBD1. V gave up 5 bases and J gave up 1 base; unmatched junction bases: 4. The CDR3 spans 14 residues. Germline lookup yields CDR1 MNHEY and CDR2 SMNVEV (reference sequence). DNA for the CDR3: TGTGCCAGCAGTGGAGACAGGGGTTCCTACGAGCAGTACTTC. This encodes CASSGDRGSYEQYF.

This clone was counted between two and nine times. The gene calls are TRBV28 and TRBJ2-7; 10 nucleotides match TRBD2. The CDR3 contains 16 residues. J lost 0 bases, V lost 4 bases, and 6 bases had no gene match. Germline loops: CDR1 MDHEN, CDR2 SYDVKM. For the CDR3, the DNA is TGTGCCAGCAGTTCCACGCTAGCGGGAGCCTCCTACGAGCAGTACTTC. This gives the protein CASSSTLAGASYEQYF.

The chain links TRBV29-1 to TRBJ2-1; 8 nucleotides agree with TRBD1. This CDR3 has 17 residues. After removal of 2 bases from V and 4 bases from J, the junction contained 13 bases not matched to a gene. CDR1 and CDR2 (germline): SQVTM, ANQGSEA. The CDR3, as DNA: TGCAGCGTTGAATCGTTGGGACAGGAGAGCGGGTACAATGAGCAGTTCTTC. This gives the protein CSVESLGQESGYNEQFF.

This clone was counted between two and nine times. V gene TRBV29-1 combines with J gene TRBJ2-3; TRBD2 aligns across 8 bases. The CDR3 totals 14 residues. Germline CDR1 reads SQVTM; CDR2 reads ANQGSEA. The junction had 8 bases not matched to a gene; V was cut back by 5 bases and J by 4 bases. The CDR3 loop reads CSVWTSRDPDTQYF. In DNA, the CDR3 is TGCAGCGTTTGGACTAGCCGGGATCCAGATACGCAGTATTTT.

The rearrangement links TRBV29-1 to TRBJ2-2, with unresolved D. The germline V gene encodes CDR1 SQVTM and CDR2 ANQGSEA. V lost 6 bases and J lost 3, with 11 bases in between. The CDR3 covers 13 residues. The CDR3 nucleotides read TGCAGCGTCCGTGGACCCTACACCGGGGAGCTGTTTTTT. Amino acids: CSVRGPYTGELFF.

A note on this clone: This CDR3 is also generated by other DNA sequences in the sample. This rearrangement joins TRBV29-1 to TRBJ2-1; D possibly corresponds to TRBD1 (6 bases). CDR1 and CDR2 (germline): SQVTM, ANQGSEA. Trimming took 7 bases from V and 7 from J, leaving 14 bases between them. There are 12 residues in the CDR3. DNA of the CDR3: TGCAGCGGGACAGCCCACGAAAATGAGCAGTTCTTC. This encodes CSGTAHENEQFF.

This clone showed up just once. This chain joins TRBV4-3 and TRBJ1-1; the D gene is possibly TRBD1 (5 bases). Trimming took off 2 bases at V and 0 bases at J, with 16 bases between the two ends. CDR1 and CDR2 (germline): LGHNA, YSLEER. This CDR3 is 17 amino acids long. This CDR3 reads CASSQSFGRGMNTEAFF. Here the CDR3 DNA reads TGCGCCAGCAGCCAAAGCTTTGGGAGGGGAATGAACACTGAAGCTTTCTTT.

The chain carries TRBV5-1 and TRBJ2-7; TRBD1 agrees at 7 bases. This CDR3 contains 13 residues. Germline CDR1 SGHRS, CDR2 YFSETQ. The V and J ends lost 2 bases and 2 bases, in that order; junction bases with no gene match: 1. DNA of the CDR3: TGCGCCAGCAGCTTTGGGACAGCCTACGAGCAGTACTTC. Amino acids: CASSFGTAYEQYF.